This T cell receptor beta chain was sequenced during a study of radiotherapy plus CTLA-4 blockade in lung cancer. Study in general: Objective responses were seen in around a sixth of patients, disease control in roughly 30%.

V shed 3 bases and J 9 bases; nucleotides not matched to a gene: 4. Per the germline V gene, CDR1 is SGHAT and CDR2 is FQDESV (reference sequence). The CDR3 sequence is 15 residues long. Study-level results: Reports state that early shifts in blood T cell clones, with interferon-beta, best predicted response. Blood-borne expansion of tumor-derived TCR clones followed radiotherapy plus ipilimumab.

Profiled with immunoSEQ multiplex PCR; TCRdb holds only in-frame clones, not every one. The sample includes around 86,000 clones, 83% of them seen just once. Treatment of patients with chemo-refractory metastatic non-small-cell lung cancer consisted of focal radiation plus CTLA-4 blockade with ipilimumab. As for this clone: Its antigen is not identified.

The chain employs TRBV11-1 and TRBJ2-1, with 14 bases aligning to TRBD2. The origin of this receptor is a human donor with non-small cell lung cancer who had stable disease on radiotherapy plus ipilimumab. Sequenced here: peripheral blood, sampled from a patient treated with radiotherapy plus ipilimumab. The CDR3 region is CASSFRLAGGAEQFF. CDR3 bases: TGTGCCAGCAGCTTTCGACTAGCGGGGGGGGCTGAGCAGTTCTTC.